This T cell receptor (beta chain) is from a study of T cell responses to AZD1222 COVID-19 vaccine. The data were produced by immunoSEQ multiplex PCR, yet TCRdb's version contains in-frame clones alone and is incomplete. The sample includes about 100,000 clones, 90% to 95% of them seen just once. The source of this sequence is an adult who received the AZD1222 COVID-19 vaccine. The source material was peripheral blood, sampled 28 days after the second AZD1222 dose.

CDR3 protein: CASSIAGTGVMYEQYF. CDR3 sequence (DNA): TGTGCCAGCAGCATCGCCGGGACAGGGGTGATGTACGAGCAGTACTTC. The chain recombines TRBV3-1 (or the pseudogene TRBV3-2) with TRBJ2-7; 10 bases match TRBD1. The ends lost 5 bases at V and 4 bases at J; junction bases unmatched: 11. From germline, CDR1 is LGHDT and CDR2 YNNKEL (reference sequence). There are 16 residues in the CDR3.